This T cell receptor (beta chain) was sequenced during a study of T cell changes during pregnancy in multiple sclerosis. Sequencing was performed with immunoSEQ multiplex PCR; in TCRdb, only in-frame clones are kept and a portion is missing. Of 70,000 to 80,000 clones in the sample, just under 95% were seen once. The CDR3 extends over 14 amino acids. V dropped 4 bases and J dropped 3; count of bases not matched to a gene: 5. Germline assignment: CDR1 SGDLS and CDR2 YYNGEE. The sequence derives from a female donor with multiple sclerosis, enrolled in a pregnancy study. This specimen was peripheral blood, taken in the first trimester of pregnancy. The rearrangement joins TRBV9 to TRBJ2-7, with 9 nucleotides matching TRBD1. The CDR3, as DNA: TGTGCCAGCAGCCTAGGGACAGGGAGCTACGAGCAGTACTTC. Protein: CASSLGTGSYEQYF.